These 3 T cell receptor beta chains came from one sample sequenced in a study of T cells expressing NK-cell markers. Following a re-call of the 5' RACE reads, TCRdb has one entry per CDR3 protein and lacks DNA. This sample's table reports about 120,000 distinct CDR3 sequences. Specimen: blood T cells: a sorted CD56 or NKG2C T cell subset, CD4+ or CD8+ T cells, or bulk PBMC T cells (not recorded which). The receptors shown here come from a woman aged 18 to 75 in good health.

The chain employs TRBV27 and TRBJ1-1; TCRdb returns TRBD1, unconfirmable since there is no DNA. There are 14 residues in the CDR3. Germline CDR1 and CDR2: MNHEY and SMNVEV (reference sequence). This chain's CDR3 is CASSRTGLNTEAFF.

The CDR3: CASQAPAGSTDTQYF. The chain employs TRBV11-1 and TRBJ2-3; TCRdb returns TRBD2, unconfirmable since there is no DNA. The CDR3 spans 15 residues. The germline gives CDR1 SGHAT, CDR2 FQDESV (reference sequence).

The chain carries TRBV6-5 and TRBJ2-5; the TCRdb D gene call, TRBD2, has no DNA to confirm it. The germline V gene encodes CDR1 MNHEY and CDR2 SVGAGI. The CDR3 spans 16 residues. The CDR3 loop reads CASSSPGLTNQETQYF.